This TCR beta chain was retrieved from a study of vaccination and CD4 T cells after COVID-19. Across the study: Diagnosis preceded the drawing of post-COVID samples by a median around 100 days (range 35 to 161).

The length of the CDR3 is 13 residues. Trimming took 3 bases from V and 5 from J, leaving 10 bases between them. This clonotype has a handful of counts. As yet, its antigen is unknown. The assay that was used to sequence DNA from cultured CD4+ T cells was the Oncomine TCR Beta short-read assay. TCRdb re-analysed the PCR reads in MiXCR, keeping a single row per CDR3 protein. The table has about 26,000 distinct CDR3 sequences, approximately 50% seen once; the top ten hold over 25%. As for treatment: roughly ten-day PBMC culture with coronavirus spike peptide pools or control peptides (ViraFEST assay). This chain links TRBV12-3 or TRBV12-4 with TRBJ2-5; D is undetermined. Material: CD4+ T cells from blood, cultured in vitro, obtained before SARS-CoV-2 vaccination. This TCR came from a human donor who received a COVID-19 vaccine. This chain's CDR3 is CASSFSTGETQYF. In nucleotides, the CDR3 is TGTGCCAGCAGTTTTAGCACCGGGGAGACCCAGTACTTC.